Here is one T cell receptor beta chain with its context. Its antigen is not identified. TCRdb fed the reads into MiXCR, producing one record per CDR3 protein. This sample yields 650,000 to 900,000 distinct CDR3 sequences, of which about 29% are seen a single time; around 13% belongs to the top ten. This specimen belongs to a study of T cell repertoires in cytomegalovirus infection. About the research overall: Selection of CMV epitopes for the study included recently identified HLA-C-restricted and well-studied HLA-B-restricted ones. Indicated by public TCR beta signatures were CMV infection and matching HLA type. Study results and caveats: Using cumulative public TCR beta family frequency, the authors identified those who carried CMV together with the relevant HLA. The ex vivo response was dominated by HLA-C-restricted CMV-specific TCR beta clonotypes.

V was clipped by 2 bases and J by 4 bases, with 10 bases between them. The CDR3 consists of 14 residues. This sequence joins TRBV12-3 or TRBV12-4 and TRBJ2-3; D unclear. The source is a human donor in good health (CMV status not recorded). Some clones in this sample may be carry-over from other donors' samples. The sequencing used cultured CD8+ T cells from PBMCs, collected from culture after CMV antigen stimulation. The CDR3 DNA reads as TGTGCCAGCAGTTTATCGGTGGTTGCAGATACGCAGTATTTT. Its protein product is CASSLSVVADTQYF.